These 18 T cell receptor beta chains were sequenced from one sample in a study of blood T cell repertoires in COVID-19. Libraries were prepared by immunoSEQ multiplex PCR; TCRdb keeps only in-frame clonotypes and omits some of them. The repertoire consists of 350,000 to 450,000 clones, with roughly 90% occurring once and the leading ten covering around 1.5%. Sequenced sample: PBMCs or T cells enriched from blood (not recorded which). These receptors came from a woman between 18 and 29 years old who had been exposed to COVID-19.

This chain links TRBV3-1 (or the pseudogene TRBV3-2) with TRBJ1-3, with D uncertain. CDR1 and CDR2 (germline): LGHDT, YNNKEL (reference sequence). V was trimmed by 2 bases and J by 1 base, leaving 6 bases between them. CDR3 size: 14 residues. The CDR3 DNA follows: TGTGCCAGCAGCCAATCAGTTTCTGGAAACACCATATATTTT. Translated: CASSQSVSGNTIYF.

The chain is built from TRBV2 and TRBJ1-3; D is undetermined. Germline-derived CDR1 and CDR2 are SNHLY and FYNNEI. The CDR3 contains 16 residues. The V gene lost 2 bases and the J gene lost 1 base, with 12 bases spanning the gap. The CDR3, as DNA: TGTGCCAGCAGTGAATATTCAGGAAGGTCTGGAAACACCATATATTTT. As protein: CASSEYSGRSGNTIYF. Complete variable domain (other parts from reference TRBV2 and TRBJ1-3): EPEVTQTPSHQVTQMGQEVILRCVPISNHLYFYWYRQILGQKVEFLVSFYNNEISEKSEIFDDQFSVERPDGSNFTLKIRSTKLEDSAMYFCASSEYSGRSGNTIYFGEGSWLTVV.

The DNA for the CDR3 is TGTGCCAGCAGCTTATCGACAGCGAAGGAGTACTTC. Residues: CASSLSTAKEYF. This chain links TRBV11-3 with TRBJ2-7; D possibly corresponds to TRBD1 (5 bases). Germline V gene lookup returns CDR1 SGHNT and CDR2 YENEEA. The germline V and J ends were trimmed by 2 bases and 11 bases, with 13 bases remaining between them. The CDR3 loop spans 12 amino acids.

The rearrangement uses TRBV4-1 and TRBJ1-4; D is uncertain. The V end was cut by 1 base, the J end by 8 bases, with 14 bases between. The germline CDR1 and CDR2 sequences are MGHRA and YSYEKL. The CDR3 is made up of 15 amino acids. CDR3 bases: TGCGCCAGCAGCCAAGTGGAGGCAAAGGACGAAAAACTGTTTTTT. As protein: CASSQVEAKDEKLFF.

The chain couples TRBV5-8 to TRBJ1-5; possibly TRBD1 for D (5 bases). The CDR3 length is 14 residues. The germline CDR1 and CDR2 sequences are SGHTS and YDEGEE. Between the trimmed V and J ends, which lost 7 bases and 6 bases, there was a span of 17 bases. CDR3 DNA sequence: TGTGCCAGCCCTCCTCAGGGCAATAGTCAGCCCCAGCATTTT. Amino acids: CASPPQGNSQPQHF.

The rearrangement links TRBV7-2 to TRBJ1-6; 9 bases fit TRBD1. Germline CDR1 reads SGHTA; CDR2 reads FQGNSA. The CDR3 runs to 15 residues. Trimming took 5 bases from V and 9 from J; bases not matched to a gene: 8. The CDR3 DNA reads TGTGCCAGCAGCCCCTCCCCGGGACAGGGTTCACCCCTCCACTTT. This codes for CASSPSPGQGSPLHF.

The chain carries TRBV27 and TRBJ2-1; TRBD2 matches 7 bases. Germline CDR1 reads MNHEY; CDR2 reads SMNVEV (reference sequence). There are 14 residues in the CDR3. The J segment lost 2 bases and the V segment lost 6 bases, leaving 4 bases of the junction unmatched. CDR3 bases: TGTGCCAGCAGCACCGGGACTACCTACAATGAGCAGTTCTTC. Amino acids: CASSTGTTYNEQFF.

This clone was observed a handful of times. One end of the junction is discordant with germline, which a read error may explain. The rearrangement links TRBV19 to TRBJ1-5; D perhaps matches TRBD1 (6 bases). Per germline, CDR1 LNHDA and CDR2 SQIVND (reference sequence). CDR3 length equals 16 residues. CDR3 in DNA: TGTGCCAGCAGTATTAGCGACAGGACTTTCAATCAGCCCCAGCATTTT. Its translation: CASSISDRTFNQPQHF.

The rearrangement links TRBV6-5 to TRBJ2-7; D is possibly TRBD2 (6 bases). CDR1 is MNHEY and CDR2 is SVGAGI in the germline V gene. CDR3 length equals 13 residues. Trimming took 6 bases from V and 9 from J, leaving 18 bases between them. The DNA for the CDR3 is TGTGCCAGCAGATTAAGACTAGGTTGGGTGCAGTACTTC. It codes for CASRLRLGWVQYF.

This clone was recorded once. The J gene is TRBJ1-2, the V gene TRBV28; 10 nucleotides agree with TRBD1. Germline V gives CDR1 MDHEN, CDR2 SYDVKM. The CDR3 contains 15 residues. V shed 8 bases, J shed 7 bases, and the junction held 13 bases outside the gene matches. The chain's CDR3 is CASGAFGQGGPGYTF. As DNA, the CDR3 is TGTGCCAGCGGAGCTTTCGGACAGGGGGGTCCTGGCTACACCTTC.

The chain combines TRBV7-2 with TRBJ2-2; weak D call: TRBD1 (6 bases). Trimming stripped 6 bases from V and 12 bases from J, with 17 bases between. This CDR3 region has 13 residues. Germline values: CDR1 SGHTA, CDR2 FQGNSA. The CDR3 protein is CASRAGVQGKLFF. CDR3 DNA sequence: TGTGCCAGCAGAGCCGGGGTCCAGGGGAAGCTGTTTTTT.

The V and J genes are TRBV7-2 and TRBJ1-2; 9 nucleotides agree with TRBD1. This CDR3 contains 15 residues. Germline loops: CDR1 SGHTA, CDR2 FQGNSA. V trimming: 5 bases; J trimming: 5 bases; junction bases outside the gene matches: 9. The CDR3 sequence: CASSGSSTGGYGYTF. In nucleotides, the CDR3 is TGTGCCAGCAGCGGCAGTTCGACAGGGGGTTATGGCTACACCTTC.

The genes are TRBV5-1 and TRBJ2-3; 12 bases agree with TRBD2. Germline CDR1 reads SGHRS; CDR2 reads YFSETQ. Trimming cost V 4 bases and J 4 bases; bases outside gene matches: 10. The CDR3 consists of 17 residues. CDR3: CASSPLLAGGTADTQYF. The DNA of the CDR3 is TGCGCCAGCAGCCCCCTGCTAGCGGGGGGGACCGCAGATACGCAGTATTTT.

This clone was seen only a few times. This chain links TRBV12-3 or TRBV12-4 with TRBJ2-7; unclear D gene. Trimming stripped 5 bases from V and 3 bases from J, with 11 bases between. The CDR3 runs to 13 residues. The CDR3 sequence is CASSLGGVYEQYF. The CDR3 DNA follows: TGTGCCAGCAGTCTAGGCGGCGTCTACGAGCAGTACTTC.

The rearrangement links TRBV7-8 to TRBJ2-5; TRBD2 agrees at 9 bases. J was trimmed by 0 bases and V by 0 bases; bases with no gene match: 5. Per the germline V gene, CDR1 is SGHVS and CDR2 is FQNEAQ. The CDR3 covers 17 residues. For the CDR3, the DNA is TGTGCCAGCAGCTTAGCCTACGAGCGGGAGGACCAAGAGACCCAGTACTTC. It translates to CASSLAYEREDQETQYF.

This chain joins TRBV2 and TRBJ2-1, with D perhaps matching TRBD2 (6 bases). Germline values: CDR1 SNHLY, CDR2 FYNNEI. The V and J ends lost 1 base and 6 bases respectively, with 10 bases between them. This CDR3 spans 14 amino acids. Here the CDR3 reads CASSEGLGGNEQFF. The DNA for the CDR3 is TGTGCCAGCAGTGAAGGACTAGGAGGCAATGAGCAGTTCTTC.

The chain carries TRBV3-1 (or the pseudogene TRBV3-2) and TRBJ2-3, with TRBD1 matching over 7 bases. V shed 5 bases and J 2 bases; nucleotides not matched to a gene: 7. Germline CDR1 is LGHDT and CDR2 is YNNKEL (reference sequence). The CDR3 length is 15 residues. CDR3 in amino acids: CASSDRETLTDTQYF. The CDR3 DNA reads as TGTGCCAGCAGCGACAGGGAGACACTCACAGATACGCAGTATTTT.

The chain uses TRBV7-6 and TRBJ2-1; 8 bases agree with TRBD2. CDR1 is SGHVS, CDR2 FNYEAQ, per germline. The CDR3 is made up of 15 amino acids. V gave up 4 bases and J gave up 4 bases; unmatched junction bases: 6. Here the CDR3 DNA reads TGTGCCAGCAGCTCCACCGGGGGGGCTTACAATGAGCAGTTCTTC. It specifies CASSSTGGAYNEQFF.